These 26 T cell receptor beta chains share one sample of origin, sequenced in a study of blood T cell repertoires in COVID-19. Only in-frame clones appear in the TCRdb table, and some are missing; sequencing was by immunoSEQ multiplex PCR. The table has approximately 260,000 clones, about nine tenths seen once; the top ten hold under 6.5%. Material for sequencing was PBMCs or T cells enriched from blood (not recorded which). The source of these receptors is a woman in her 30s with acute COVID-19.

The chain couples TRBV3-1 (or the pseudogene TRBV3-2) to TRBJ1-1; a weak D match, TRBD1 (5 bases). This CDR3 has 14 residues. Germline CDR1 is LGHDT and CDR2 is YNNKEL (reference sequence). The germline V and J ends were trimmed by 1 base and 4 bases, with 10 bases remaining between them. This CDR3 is CASSQGGLVTEAFF. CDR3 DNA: TGTGCCAGCAGCCAAGGGGGCCTGGTCACTGAAGCTTTCTTT.

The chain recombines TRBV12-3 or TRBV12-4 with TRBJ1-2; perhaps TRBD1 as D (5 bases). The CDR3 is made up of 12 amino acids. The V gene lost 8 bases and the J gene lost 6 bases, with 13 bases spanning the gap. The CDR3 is CASVLGLDGYTF. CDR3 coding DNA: TGTGCCAGCGTGTTGGGACTGGATGGCTACACCTTC.

The CDR3 here is CASRWDNRNTGELFF. The DNA for the CDR3 is TGTGCCAGCAGATGGGACAACCGTAACACCGGGGAGCTGTTTTTT. The chain recombines TRBV6-5 with TRBJ2-2; possibly TRBD1 for D (6 bases). CDR1 is MNHEY, CDR2 SVGAGI, per germline. The CDR3 contains 15 residues. V lost 6 bases and J lost 2, with 13 bases in between.

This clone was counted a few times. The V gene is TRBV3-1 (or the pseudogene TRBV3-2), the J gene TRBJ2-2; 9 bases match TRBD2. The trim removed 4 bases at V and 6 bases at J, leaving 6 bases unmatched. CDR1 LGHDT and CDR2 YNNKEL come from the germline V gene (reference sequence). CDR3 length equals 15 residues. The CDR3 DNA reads TGTGCCAGCAGCCCCGGGACTAGCATCGCCGGGGAGCTGTTTTTT. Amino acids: CASSPGTSIAGELFF.

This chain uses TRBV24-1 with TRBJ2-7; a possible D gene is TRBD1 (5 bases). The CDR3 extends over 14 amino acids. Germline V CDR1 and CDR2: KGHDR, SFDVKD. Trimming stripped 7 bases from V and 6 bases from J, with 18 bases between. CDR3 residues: CATRGADPSVEQYF. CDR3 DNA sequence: TGTGCCACCAGAGGGGCAGACCCATCCGTCGAGCAGTACTTC.

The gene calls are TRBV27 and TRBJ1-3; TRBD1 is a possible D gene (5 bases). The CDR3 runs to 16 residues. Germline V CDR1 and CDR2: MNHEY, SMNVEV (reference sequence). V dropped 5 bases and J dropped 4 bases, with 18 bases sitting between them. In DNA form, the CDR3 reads TGTGCCAGCAGTCCCGTAGGGCGGGACTTGGGAAACACCATATATTTT. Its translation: CASSPVGRDLGNTIYF.

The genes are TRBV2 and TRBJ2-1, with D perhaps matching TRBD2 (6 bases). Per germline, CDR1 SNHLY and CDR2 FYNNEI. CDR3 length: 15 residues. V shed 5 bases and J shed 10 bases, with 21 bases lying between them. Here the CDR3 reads CASSPEGGSLEEQFF. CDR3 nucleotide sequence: TGTGCCAGCAGTCCTGAGGGAGGCTCTCTGGAGGAGCAGTTCTTC.

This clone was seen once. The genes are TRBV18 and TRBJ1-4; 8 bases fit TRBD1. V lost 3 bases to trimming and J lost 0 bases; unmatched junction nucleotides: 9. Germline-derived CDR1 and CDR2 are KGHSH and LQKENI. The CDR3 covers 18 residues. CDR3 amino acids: CASSPDRERRATNEKLFF. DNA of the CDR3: TGTGCCAGCTCACCGGACAGGGAAAGAAGGGCAACTAATGAAAAACTGTTTTTT. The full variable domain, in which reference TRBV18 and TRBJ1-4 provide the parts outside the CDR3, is NAGVMQNPRHLVRRRGQEARLRCSPMKGHSHVYWYRQLPEEGLKFMVYLQKENIIDESGMPKERFSAEFPKEGPSILRIQQVVRGDSAAYFCASSPDRERRATNEKLFFGSGTQLSVL.

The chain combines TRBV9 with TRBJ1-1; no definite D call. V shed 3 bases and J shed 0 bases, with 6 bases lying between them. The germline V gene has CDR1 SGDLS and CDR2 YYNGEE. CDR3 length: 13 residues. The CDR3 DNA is TGTGCCAGCAGCGCGAGCTTGAACACTGAAGCTTTCTTT. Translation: CASSASLNTEAFF. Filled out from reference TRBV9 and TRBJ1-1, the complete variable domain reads DSGVTQTPKHLITATGQRVTLRCSPRSGDLSVYWYQQSLDQGLQFLIQYYNGEERAKGNILERFSAQQFPDLHSELNLSSLELGDSALYFCASSASLNTEAFFGQGTRLTVV.

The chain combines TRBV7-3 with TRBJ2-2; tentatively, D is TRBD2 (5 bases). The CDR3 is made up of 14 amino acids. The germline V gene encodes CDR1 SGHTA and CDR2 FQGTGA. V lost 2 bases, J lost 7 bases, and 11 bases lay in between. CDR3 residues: CASSLFGRGGELFF. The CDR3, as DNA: TGTGCCAGCAGCTTATTTGGCCGGGGCGGGGAGCTGTTTTTT.

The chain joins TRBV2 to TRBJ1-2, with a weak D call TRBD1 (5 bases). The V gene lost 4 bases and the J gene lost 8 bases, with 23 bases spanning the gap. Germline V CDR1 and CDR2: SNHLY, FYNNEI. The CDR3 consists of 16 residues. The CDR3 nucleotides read TGTGCCAGCAGTGTGGCCCGATCCCAGGGTGGCAGGGGCTACACCTTC. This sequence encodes CASSVARSQGGRGYTF. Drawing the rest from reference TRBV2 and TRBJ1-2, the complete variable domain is EPEVTQTPSHQVTQMGQEVILRCVPISNHLYFYWYRQILGQKVEFLVSFYNNEISEKSEIFDDQFSVERPDGSNFTLKIRSTKLEDSAMYFCASSVARSQGGRGYTFGSGTRLTVV.

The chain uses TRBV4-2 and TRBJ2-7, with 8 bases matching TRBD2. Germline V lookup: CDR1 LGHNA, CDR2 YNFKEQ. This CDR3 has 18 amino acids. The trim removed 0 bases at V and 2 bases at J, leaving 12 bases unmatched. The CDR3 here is CASSQDLLFSGEAYEQYF. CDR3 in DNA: TGTGCCAGCAGCCAAGATCTCTTATTTAGCGGGGAGGCCTACGAGCAGTACTTC.

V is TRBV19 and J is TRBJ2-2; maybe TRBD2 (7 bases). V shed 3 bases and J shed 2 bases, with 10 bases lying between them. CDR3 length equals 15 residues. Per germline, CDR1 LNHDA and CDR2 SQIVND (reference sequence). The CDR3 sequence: CASSMGGRNTGELFF. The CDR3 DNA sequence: TGTGCCAGTAGTATGGGGGGGCGCAACACCGGGGAGCTGTTTTTT.

CDR3 bases: TGTGCCAGTAGTACCGTAGCGGGAGGGCCAGATGAGCAGTTCTTC. Translated, it gives CASSTVAGGPDEQFF. This rearrangement joins TRBV19 to TRBJ2-1, with 11 bases that match TRBD2. Germline V CDR1 and CDR2: LNHDA, SQIVND (reference sequence). The V gene end was trimmed by 4 bases and the J gene end by 8 bases; junction bases not matched to a gene: 7. The CDR3 is 15 amino acids.

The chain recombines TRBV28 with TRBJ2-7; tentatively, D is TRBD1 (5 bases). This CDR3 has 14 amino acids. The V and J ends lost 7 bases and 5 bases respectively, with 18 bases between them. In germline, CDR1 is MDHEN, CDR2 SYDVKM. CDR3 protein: CASTVPGPQDEQYF. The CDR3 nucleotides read TGTGCCAGCACCGTCCCAGGGCCACAAGACGAGCAGTACTTC.

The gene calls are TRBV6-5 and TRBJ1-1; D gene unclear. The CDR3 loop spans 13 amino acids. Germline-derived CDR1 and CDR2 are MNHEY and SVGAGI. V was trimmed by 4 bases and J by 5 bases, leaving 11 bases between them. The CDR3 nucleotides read TGTGCCAGCAGTTTGGGAGAGCGGACTGAAGCTTTCTTT. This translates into CASSLGERTEAFF.

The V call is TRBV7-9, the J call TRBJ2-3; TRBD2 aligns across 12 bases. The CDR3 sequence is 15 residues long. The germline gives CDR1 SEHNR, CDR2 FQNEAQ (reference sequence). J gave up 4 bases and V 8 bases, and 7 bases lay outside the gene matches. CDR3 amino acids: CASLWTSGNADTQYF. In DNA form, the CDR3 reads TGTGCCAGCCTATGGACTAGCGGGAATGCAGATACGCAGTATTTT.

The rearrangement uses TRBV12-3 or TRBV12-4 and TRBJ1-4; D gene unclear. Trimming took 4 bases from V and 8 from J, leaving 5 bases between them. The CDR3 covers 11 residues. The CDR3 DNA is TGTGCCAGCAGTTCACAAGAAAAACTGTTTTTT. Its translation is CASSSQEKLFF.

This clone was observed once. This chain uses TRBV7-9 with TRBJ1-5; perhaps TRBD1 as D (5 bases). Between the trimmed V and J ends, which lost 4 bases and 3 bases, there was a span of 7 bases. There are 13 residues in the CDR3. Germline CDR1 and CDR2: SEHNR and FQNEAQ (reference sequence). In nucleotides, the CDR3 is TGTGCCAGCAGCTGGGGCAACAATCAGCCCCAGCATTTT. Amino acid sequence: CASSWGNNQPQHF.

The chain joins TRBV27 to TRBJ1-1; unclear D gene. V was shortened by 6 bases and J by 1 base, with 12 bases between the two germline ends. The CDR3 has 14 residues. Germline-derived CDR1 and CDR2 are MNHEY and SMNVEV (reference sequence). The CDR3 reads CASRPTRENTEAFF. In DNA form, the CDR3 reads TGTGCCAGCAGGCCGACAAGAGAGAACACTGAAGCTTTCTTT.

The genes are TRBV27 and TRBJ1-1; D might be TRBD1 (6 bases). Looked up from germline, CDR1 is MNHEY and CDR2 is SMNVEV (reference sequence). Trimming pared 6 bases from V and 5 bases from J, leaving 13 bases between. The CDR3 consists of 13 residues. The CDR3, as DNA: TGTGCCAGCAGGGGGCGGGGGGCAACTGAAGCTTTCTTT. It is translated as CASRGRGATEAFF.

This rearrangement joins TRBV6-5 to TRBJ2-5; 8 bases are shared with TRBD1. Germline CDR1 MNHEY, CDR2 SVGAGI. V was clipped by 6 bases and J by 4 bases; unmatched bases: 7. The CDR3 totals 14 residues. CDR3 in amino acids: CASSRTGKGETQYF. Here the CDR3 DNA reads TGTGCCAGCAGCAGGACAGGGAAAGGAGAGACCCAGTACTTC.

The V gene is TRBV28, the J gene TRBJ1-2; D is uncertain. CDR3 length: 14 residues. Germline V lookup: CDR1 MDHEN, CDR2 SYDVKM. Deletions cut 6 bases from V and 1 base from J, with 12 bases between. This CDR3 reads CASRTPGDNYGYTF. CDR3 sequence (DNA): TGTGCCAGCAGGACCCCGGGTGATAACTATGGCTACACCTTC.

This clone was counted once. Written as DNA, the CDR3 is TGCGCCAGCAGCTCGGGACTAGCGGGAGGGCCTAACAATGAGCAGTTCTTC. Its translation: CASSSGLAGGPNNEQFF. This chain links TRBV5-1 with TRBJ2-1; TRBD2 agrees at 16 bases. Germline values: CDR1 SGHRS, CDR2 YFSETQ. There are 17 residues in the CDR3. The V segment lost 3 bases and the J segment 5 bases; nucleotides outside the gene matches: 5.

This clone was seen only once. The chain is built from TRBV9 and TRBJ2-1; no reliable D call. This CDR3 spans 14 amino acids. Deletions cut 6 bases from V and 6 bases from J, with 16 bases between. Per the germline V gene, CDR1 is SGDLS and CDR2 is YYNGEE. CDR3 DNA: TGTGCCAGCACCAACGATTGGCGGCCCAATGAGCAGTTCTTC. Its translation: CASTNDWRPNEQFF. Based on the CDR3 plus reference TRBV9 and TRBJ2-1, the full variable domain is DSGVTQTPKHLITATGQRVTLRCSPRSGDLSVYWYQQSLDQGLQFLIQYYNGEERAKGNILERFSAQQFPDLHSELNLSSLELGDSALYFCASTNDWRPNEQFFGPGTRLTVL.

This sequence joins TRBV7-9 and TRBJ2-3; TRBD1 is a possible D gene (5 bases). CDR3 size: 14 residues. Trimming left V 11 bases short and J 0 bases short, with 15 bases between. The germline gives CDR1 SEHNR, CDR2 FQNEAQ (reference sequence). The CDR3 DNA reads TGTGCCGGACAAGAGGACCTGAGCACAGATACGCAGTATTTT. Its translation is CAGQEDLSTDTQYF.